The following is a T cell receptor beta chain sequence with its context. The antigen is not known. The data originate from a study of chemoradiotherapy in HPV16-positive cancers. Looking at the study overall: Two HPV16-positive patients' cells yielded candidate HPV-specific clones and common motifs. Study results and limitations: The functional HPV-specific definition rests on just a couple of HPV16-positive patients. Candidate HPV-specific clones and E7-related TCR motifs grew in tumor during treatment.

The method was immunoSEQ multiplex PCR; TCRdb's version includes in-frame clones alone and lacks a portion of them. The sample lists about 12,000 clones, around 75% occurring once. CDR1 is SGHRS and CDR2 is YFSETQ in the germline V gene. V lost 4 bases to trimming and J lost 6 bases; unmatched junction nucleotides: 14. There are 17 residues in the CDR3. The TCR sequence derives from a human donor with HPV-associated anogenital cancer. J is TRBJ2-2 and V is TRBV5-1, with 8 bases matching TRBD1. The sample was acquired from a patient who underwent chemoradiotherapy. As DNA, the CDR3 is TGCGCCAGCAGCATGGGAATTAGGACAGGGATGGCCGGGGAGCTGTTTTTT. The encoded protein is CASSMGIRTGMAGELFF. Full variable domain (remainder filled in from reference TRBV5-1 and TRBJ2-2): KAGVTQTPRYLIKTRGQQVTLSCSPISGHRSVSWYQQTPGQGLQFLFEYFSETQRNKGNFPGRFSGRQFSNSRSEMNVSTLELGDSALYLCASSMGIRTGMAGELFFGEGSRLTVL.